This TCR beta chain was recovered during a study of response to subunit inactivated influenza vaccine. Study outcomes and limitations: Authors proposed each seasonal influenza vaccination draws in few new T cells.

Trimming cost V 3 bases and J 8 bases, with 13 bases left between them. Per the germline V gene, CDR1 is SQVTM and CDR2 is ANQGSEA. The CDR3 sequence is 13 residues long. Via MiXCR, TCRdb re-called the RT-PCR reads, giving one row per CDR3 protein. Counted here are 800,000 to 1,000,000 distinct CDR3 sequences, around 20% occurring once; the ten biggest clones make up roughly a tenth. A remark on this clonotype: The antigen remains unidentified.

The chain recombines TRBV29-1 with TRBJ1-4, with D uncertain. This clonotype was obtained from a middle-aged man who received an inactivated influenza vaccine. Sequencing used PBMCs from blood, obtained 5 days after vaccination. In DNA, the CDR3 is TGCAGCGTTGAGCGGCTTCTGAAGGAAAAACTGTTTTTT. Translation gives CSVERLLKEKLFF.